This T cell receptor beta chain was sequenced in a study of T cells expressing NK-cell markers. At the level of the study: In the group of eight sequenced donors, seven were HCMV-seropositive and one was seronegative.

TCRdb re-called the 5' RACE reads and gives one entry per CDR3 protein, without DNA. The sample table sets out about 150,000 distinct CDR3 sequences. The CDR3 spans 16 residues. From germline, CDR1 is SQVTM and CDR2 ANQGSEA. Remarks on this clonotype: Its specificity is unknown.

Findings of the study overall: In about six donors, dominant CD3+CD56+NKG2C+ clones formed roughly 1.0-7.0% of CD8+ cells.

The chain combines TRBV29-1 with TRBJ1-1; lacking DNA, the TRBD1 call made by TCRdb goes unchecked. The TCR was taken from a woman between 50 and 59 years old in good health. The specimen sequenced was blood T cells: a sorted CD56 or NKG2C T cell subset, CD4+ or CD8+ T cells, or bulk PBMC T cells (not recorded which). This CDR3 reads CSVEDRWGTLNTEAFF.